This T cell receptor (beta chain) stems from a study of T cells after yellow fever vaccination. Trimming stripped 0 bases from V and 5 bases from J, with 10 bases between. Germline loops: CDR1 LNHNV, CDR2 YYDKDF (reference sequence). This CDR3 region has 15 residues. A single record per CDR3 protein comes from TCRdb applying MiXCR to the 5' RACE reads. The sample has 300,000 to 350,000 distinct CDR3 sequences; approximately 4% are singletons. The sample holds a few counts of this clonotype. The chain employs TRBV15 and TRBJ2-2; weak D call: TRBD1 (6 bases). The sample here was PBMCs, taken 15 days after the yellow fever booster vaccination. This sequence was found in a man aged 18 to 30 who received the YFV17D yellow fever vaccine. This chain's CDR3 is CATSRDRQVTGELFF. The CDR3 DNA is TGTGCCACCAGCAGAGATCGACAGGTGACCGGGGAGCTGTTTTTT.